This record looks at one TCR beta chain sequence and its context. Its specificity is unknown. For the second PCR, which ran for about 7 to 11 cycles, a sample-barcoded 5' primer and a J-beta primer mix were used. MiXCR, applied by TCRdb to the 5' RACE reads, yields one record per CDR3 protein. The sample carries just over 1 million distinct CDR3 sequences, less than 50% recorded once. This entry is derived from a study of blood T cells in healthy people across ages. Findings of the study overall: No conclusive comparison of naive versus antigen-experienced cells was possible with unsorted PBMCs.

Between the trimmed V and J ends, which lost 1 base and 1 base, there was a span of 19 bases. The CDR3 spans 18 residues. The germline V gene has CDR1 LGHNA and CDR2 YNFKEQ. Samples had at least 6.5 million PBMCs isolated from them. The V and J genes are TRBV4-2 and TRBJ1-2; D is perhaps TRBD1 (5 bases). The sample was blood. The TCR originated in an older woman in good health. CDR3 in amino acids: CASSQGTSGGSGNYGYTF. The CDR3 region has the DNA TGTGCCAGCAGCCAAGGTACCTCGGGGGGAAGCGGTAACTATGGCTACACCTTC.